Each of the 7 T cell receptor beta chains below was sequenced from the same sample in a study of T cell responses to AZD1222 COVID-19 vaccine. This table comes from immunoSEQ multiplex PCR, and its TCRdb copy is limited to in-frame clones, with some not included. The sample consists of 100,000 to 150,000 clones, 80% to 90% of them appearing once. This specimen consisted of peripheral blood, obtained on day 0 of AZD1222 vaccination. These receptor sequences come from an adult in good health.

The V gene is TRBV3-1 (or the pseudogene TRBV3-2), the J gene TRBJ1-2, with TRBD1 matching over 7 bases. V trimming: 3 bases; J trimming: 4 bases; junction bases outside the gene matches: 5. Germline V gives CDR1 LGHDT, CDR2 YNNKEL (reference sequence). This CDR3 has 14 residues. The CDR3: CASSQTGSPYGYTF. Written as DNA, the CDR3 is TGTGCCAGCAGCCAGACAGGGTCGCCCTATGGCTACACCTTC.

This chain joins TRBV13 and TRBJ2-5, with 8 bases lining up with TRBD1. This CDR3 is 13 amino acids long. Germline-derived CDR1 and CDR2 are PRHDT and FYEKMQ (reference sequence). With 4 bases clipped from V and 4 bases from J, the junction kept 2 bases outside the gene matches. The DNA of the CDR3 is TGTGCCAGCAGCTGGACAGGGTTAGAGACCCAGTACTTC. This gives the protein CASSWTGLETQYF.

This chain joins TRBV6-6 and TRBJ1-5; TRBD1 agrees at 11 bases. The CDR3 covers 16 residues. Germline-derived CDR1 and CDR2 are MNHNY and SVGAGI (reference sequence). Trimming cost V 2 bases and J 7 bases; bases outside gene matches: 7. Here the CDR3 reads CASSYGGQGGGQPQHF. CDR3 sequence (DNA): TGTGCCAGCAGTTACGGGGGACAGGGGGGTGGGCAGCCCCAGCATTTT.

The chain is built from TRBV19 and TRBJ1-1; no clear D gene. The length of the CDR3 is 16 residues. Deletions cut 0 bases from V and 4 bases from J, with 15 bases between. The germline V gene has CDR1 LNHDA and CDR2 SQIVND (reference sequence). The CDR3: CASSIDLEWRATEAFF. In DNA, the CDR3 is TGTGCCAGTAGTATAGATTTAGAGTGGAGGGCCACTGAAGCTTTCTTT.

The rearrangement joins TRBV5-5 to TRBJ1-5; a weak D match, TRBD1 (5 bases). This CDR3 is 13 amino acids long. The V end was cut by 4 bases, the J end by 7 bases, with 12 bases between. The germline CDR1 and CDR2 sequences are SGHKS and YYEKEE (reference sequence). As DNA, the CDR3 is TGTGCCAGCAGCCCCCACGGGGGGCAGCCCCAGCATTTT. Protein: CASSPHGGQPQHF.

This CDR3 is CASSYGSPSYEQYF. The CDR3, as DNA: TGTGCCAGCAGTTACGGTTCCCCGAGCTACGAGCAGTACTTC. This chain links TRBV6-5 with TRBJ2-7; D call uncertain. CDR3 length equals 14 residues. V was cut by 2 bases and J by 3 bases, with 11 bases left in between. Germline V gives CDR1 MNHEY, CDR2 SVGAGI.

The genes are TRBV5-1 and TRBJ2-7; 7 positions agree with TRBD2. With 1 base clipped from V and 5 bases from J, the junction kept 12 bases outside the gene matches. Germline values: CDR1 SGHRS, CDR2 YFSETQ. The CDR3 is 16 residues long. In nucleotides, the CDR3 is TGCGCCAGCAGCTTGAGGGCGGGGGTAACGAGAAACGAGCAGTACTTC. This sequence encodes CASSLRAGVTRNEQYF.